The TCR beta chain under discussion was sequenced for a study of blood T cell repertoires in COVID-19 (dated by TCRdb to 2020 to 2022). For the wider study: The collaborator samples originated in the United States, Italy and Spain and spanned the acute and convalescent phases of COVID-19. The material from the prospective study consisted of cDNA or gDNA derived from T cells, B-cell-depleted T cells, or PBMCs. The dataset comprised deeply sampled blood TCRbeta repertoires from subjects exposed to, actively infected with, or recovered from COVID-19. A freely available public database, intended as a resource for researchers studying the immune response to SARS-CoV-2, is where the repertoires were released. Samples were obtained from the ongoing ImmuneRACE study (first 160 participants) and from over 1,000 subjects provided by 6 global collaborators. The sample metadata nearly always contained a de-identified subject ID, COVID-19 status, age in years and sex. Where HLA class I and class II types were available, the types were taken from metadata supplied by the sample provider, not from assay-based typing.

Worth noting for this clone: Its antigen is unknown. Base qualities are not at hand, and no much larger clone is one base apart.

TCRbeta CDR3 regions were amplified from genomic DNA by means of the immunoSEQ Assay, a bias-controlled multiplex PCR. As for how the authors treated the data: The number of nucleated cells in each sample was estimated from the amplification of reference gene primers within the assay. To quantify the absolute abundance of each unique TCRbeta CDR3 rearrangement, sequence reads were collapsed and filtered. For each sample, productive Simpson clonality was calculated as the square root of Simpson's diversity index over productive rearrangements. TCRdb obtained this table from immuneACCESS and retained in-frame rearrangements with V and J assigned. These tables miss some clones; where compared with another copy, unresolved V genes account for less than half of the shortfall, and the remainder is unexplained. V and J calls plus clone size are reproduced from that table; the DNA served to infer D and trimming. The sample profile shows 350,000 or so clones; roughly 89% of them were found once. 3.5% to 4% of the sample comes from the top ten.

Spanning cysteine to phenylalanine, the CDR3 consists of 15 amino acids. The only DNA kept is the CDR3, 45 bases in frame from the first base. V loses 2 bases of germline sequence and J loses 3 bases, and the interval between the two ends is 11 bases. As encoded in the germline V gene, CDR1 is MNHEY while CDR2 is SVGAGI. One collaborating source in Seattle enrolled patients during active infection and followed them longitudinally through the course of disease. The collaborating institutions used their own protocols to collect whole blood in K2EDTA tubes. For TCRbeta analysis, collaborators shipped samples in one of three forms: frozen whole blood, isolated PBMCs, or DNA extracted from either of those sample types. On the study overall, not on this receptor specifically: Clinical and demographic metadata were provided uncurated, with the amount varying by source and participant.

The chain couples TRBV6-5 to TRBJ1-3; the D segment cannot be called with confidence. Sequenced: peripheral blood. This TCR came from a woman in her sixties or seventies with COVID-19, enrolled during active disease. The nucleotides are TGTGCCAGCAGTTACGATTCGGGGAATGGAAACACCATATATTTT. Its amino acids are CASSYDSGNGNTIYF.